This T cell receptor beta chain originates from a study of radiation and T cells in renal cell carcinoma. V lost 4 bases and J lost 0, with 13 bases in between. Germline CDR1 LNHDA, CDR2 SQIVND (reference sequence). CDR3 length equals 15 residues. The time point was: baseline pretreatment blood. As for treatment: 15 Gy SBRT to primary tumor, nephrectomy 4 weeks later. Clones were read by immunoSEQ multiplex PCR, and TCRdb kept only the in-frame ones, dropping some. The repertoire holds around 140,000 clones, approximately 87% seen once, with around a quarter in the top ten. The source was blood, collected from a patient whose treatment included radiotherapy and nephrectomy. This TCR was sampled from a woman aged 50 to 60 with renal cell carcinoma. V and J are TRBV19 and TRBJ2-7; D may match TRBD1 or TRBD2 (5 bases each). The CDR3 bases are TGTGCCAGTAGTAAGTCGGGACGTAGCTCCTACGAGCAGTACTTC. It translates to CASSKSGRSSYEQYF.